Listed below are T cell receptor beta chains from one sample, sequenced in a study of blood T cell repertoires in COVID-19. TCRdb keeps only in-frame clones here, not all; method: immunoSEQ multiplex PCR. The sample consists of about 120,000 clones, 71% of them appearing once. The sample was peripheral blood. These receptors were obtained from a human donor with acute or convalescent COVID-19. The donor label of this sample is uncertain. CDR3s include the opening cysteine and the closing phenylalanine or tryptophan. The order of the fields is clone size, J gene, D gene, V gene, CDR3 protein, CDR3 DNA. D genes are given only for firm matches. Only part of the rows carry a size: once, few, many, or a class if the clone is expanded.

clone size: once; J gene: TRBJ1-6; D gene: TRBD1; V gene: TRBV28; CDR3 protein: CASTPTGNNSPLHF; CDR3 DNA: TGTGCCAGCACCCCGACAGGGAATAATTCACCCCTCCACTTT
clone size: many; J gene: TRBJ1-5; D gene: .; V gene: TRBV27; CDR3 protein: CASGALGSNQPQHF; CDR3 DNA: TGTGCCAGCGGGGCCCTGGGTAGCAATCAGCCCCAGCATTTT
clone size: .; J gene: TRBJ2-5; D gene: .; V gene: TRBV12-5; CDR3 protein: CASGLNLGGETQYF; CDR3 DNA: TGTGCTAGTGGTTTGAATTTAGGGGGTGAGACCCAGTACTTC
clone size: few; J gene: TRBJ2-1; D gene: TRBD1; V gene: TRBV18; CDR3 protein: CASSLSTGTNEQFF; CDR3 DNA: TGTGCCAGCTCGCTATCGACAGGGACCAATGAGCAGTTCTTC
clone size: .; J gene: TRBJ2-3; D gene: TRBD2; V gene: TRBV27; CDR3 protein: CASSVQRGLTDTQYF; CDR3 DNA: TGTGCCAGCAGTGTCCAGCGGGGGCTGACAGATACGCAGTATTTT
clone size: .; J gene: TRBJ2-7; D gene: TRBD2; V gene: TRBV7-8; CDR3 protein: CASSHSGGLFQEQYF; CDR3 DNA: TGTGCCAGCAGCCATAGCGGGGGTTTATTTCAGGAGCAGTACTTC
clone size: .; J gene: TRBJ1-1; D gene: TRBD1; V gene: TRBV5-6; CDR3 protein: CASSLVVQGIYSEAFF; CDR3 DNA: TGTGCCAGCAGCTTGGTTGTACAGGGGATATATTCTGAAGCTTTCTTT
clone size: .; J gene: TRBJ2-1; D gene: .; V gene: TRBV7-2; CDR3 protein: CASSPGTFYNEQFF; CDR3 DNA: TGTGCCAGCAGCCCTGGGACTTTTTACAATGAGCAGTTCTTC
clone size: .; J gene: TRBJ2-2; D gene: .; V gene: TRBV12-3/TRBV12-4; CDR3 protein: CASSLSGRELFF; CDR3 DNA: TGTGCCAGCAGTTTAAGTGGCAGAGAGCTGTTTTTT
clone size: .; J gene: TRBJ2-5; D gene: TRBD2; V gene: TRBV5-1; CDR3 protein: CASSFGPRGETQYF; CDR3 DNA: TGCGCCAGCAGCTTTGGCCCGCGGGGGGAGACCCAGTACTTC
clone size: .; J gene: TRBJ1-3; D gene: TRBD1; V gene: TRBV28; CDR3 protein: CASSGTGYGGNTIYF; CDR3 DNA: TGTGCCAGCAGTGGGACAGGGTATGGTGGAAACACCATATATTTT
clone size: .; J gene: TRBJ2-6; D gene: .; V gene: TRBV2; CDR3 protein: CASSETGGAGANVLTF; CDR3 DNA: TGTGCCAGCAGTGAAACAGGAGGGGCTGGGGCCAACGTCCTGACTTTC
clone size: .; J gene: TRBJ1-2; D gene: .; V gene: TRBV7-2; CDR3 protein: CASSLQGPSNYGYTF; CDR3 DNA: TGTGCCAGCAGTTTACAGGGTCCTTCTAACTATGGCTACACCTTC
clone size: .; J gene: TRBJ1-6; D gene: .; V gene: TRBV19; CDR3 protein: CASSPGGRNSPLHF; CDR3 DNA: TGTGCCAGTAGCCCCGGGGGGCGGAATTCACCCCTCCACTTT
clone size: .; J gene: TRBJ1-5; D gene: .; V gene: TRBV20-1; CDR3 protein: CSASLLGWGGPQHF; CDR3 DNA: TGCAGTGCTAGTCTGCTTGGGTGGGGAGGGCCCCAGCATTTT
clone size: .; J gene: TRBJ1-6; D gene: .; V gene: TRBV4-2; CDR3 protein: CASSPDGGESPLHF; CDR3 DNA: TGTGCCAGCAGCCCCGACGGGGGGGAATCACCCCTCCACTTT
clone size: .; J gene: TRBJ2-5; D gene: TRBD1; V gene: TRBV28; CDR3 protein: CASSLGGQGFQETQYF; CDR3 DNA: TGTGCCAGCAGTTTAGGGGGACAGGGGTTCCAAGAGACCCAGTACTTC
clone size: few; J gene: TRBJ2-3; D gene: TRBD1; V gene: TRBV19; CDR3 protein: CASGATGTGGNTQYF; CDR3 DNA: TGTGCCAGCGGAGCGACCGGGACAGGAGGTAATACGCAGTATTTT
clone size: .; J gene: TRBJ2-7; D gene: .; V gene: TRBV21-1; CDR3 protein: CASSQPGGPIYEQYF; CDR3 DNA: TGTGCCAGCAGCCAGCCAGGGGGCCCCATCTACGAGCAGTACTTC
clone size: .; J gene: TRBJ2-1; D gene: .; V gene: TRBV28; CDR3 protein: CASTPGGPLDRGYNEQFF; CDR3 DNA: TGTGCCAGCACCCCGGGAGGGCCATTGGACAGGGGATACAATGAGCAGTTCTTC
clone size: .; J gene: TRBJ1-2; D gene: TRBD1; V gene: TRBV5-6; CDR3 protein: CASSLRTGGASLDYGYTF; CDR3 DNA: TGTGCCAGCAGCTTGAGGACAGGGGGCGCGTCTTTAGACTATGGCTACACCTTC
clone size: .; J gene: TRBJ2-6; D gene: .; V gene: TRBV5-1; CDR3 protein: CASSLFLSGANVLTF; CDR3 DNA: TGCGCCAGCAGCTTGTTTCTCTCTGGGGCCAACGTCCTGACTTTC
clone size: many; J gene: TRBJ2-3; D gene: TRBD2; V gene: TRBV12-5; CDR3 protein: CASGLSLGLAGGRGTDTQYF; CDR3 DNA: TGTGCTAGTGGTTTGTCGTTGGGACTAGCGGGGGGGCGAGGCACAGATACGCAGTATTTT
clone size: .; J gene: TRBJ1-1; D gene: TRBD1; V gene: TRBV3-1/TRBV3-2; CDR3 protein: CASSLRGYPEAFF; CDR3 DNA: TGTGCCAGCAGCCTCAGGGGGTATCCTGAAGCTTTCTTT
clone size: few; J gene: TRBJ1-6; D gene: TRBD1; V gene: TRBV24-1; CDR3 protein: CATSEAGGGSPLHF; CDR3 DNA: TGTGCCACCAGTGAAGCAGGGGGCGGTTCACCCCTCCACTTT
clone size: few; J gene: TRBJ2-7; D gene: .; V gene: TRBV11-2; CDR3 protein: CASSSRTVEQYF; CDR3 DNA: TGTGCCAGCAGCTCCCGGACAGTCGAGCAGTACTTC
clone size: many; J gene: TRBJ1-1; D gene: .; V gene: TRBV18; CDR3 protein: CASSLNRVEAFF; CDR3 DNA: TGTGCCAGCTCACTGAACAGGGTTGAAGCTTTCTTT
clone size: .; J gene: TRBJ2-5; D gene: TRBD2; V gene: TRBV7-9; CDR3 protein: CASSLPRGLAGGPAETQYF; CDR3 DNA: TGTGCCAGCAGCTTACCCAGGGGACTAGCGGGGGGGCCCGCAGAGACCCAGTACTTC
clone size: .; J gene: TRBJ1-5; D gene: .; V gene: TRBV5-1; CDR3 protein: CASSQGGGNQPQHF; CDR3 DNA: TGCGCCAGCTCCCAGGGTGGGGGCAATCAGCCCCAGCATTTT
clone size: .; J gene: TRBJ1-6; D gene: .; V gene: TRBV19; CDR3 protein: CASQGGQNSPLHF; CDR3 DNA: TGTGCCAGTCAGGGTGGACAAAATTCACCCCTCCACTTT
clone size: .; J gene: TRBJ2-3; D gene: .; V gene: TRBV9; CDR3 protein: CASSVGLVTDTQYF; CDR3 DNA: TGTGCCAGCAGCGTAGGGCTAGTTACTGATACGCAGTATTTT
clone size: .; J gene: TRBJ2-2; D gene: TRBD1; V gene: TRBV29-1; CDR3 protein: CSVKQGTNTGELFF; CDR3 DNA: TGCAGCGTGAAACAGGGGACAAACACCGGGGAGCTGTTTTTT
clone size: .; J gene: TRBJ2-5; D gene: TRBD2; V gene: TRBV4-1; CDR3 protein: CASSPQRGVQETQYF; CDR3 DNA: TGCGCCAGCAGCCCCCAGCGGGGGGTCCAAGAGACCCAGTACTTC
clone size: .; J gene: TRBJ2-3; D gene: TRBD2; V gene: TRBV4-2; CDR3 protein: CASSRGLDATDTQYF; CDR3 DNA: TGTGCCAGCAGCCGAGGACTAGACGCCACAGATACGCAGTATTTT
clone size: few; J gene: TRBJ1-1; D gene: .; V gene: TRBV6-5; CDR3 protein: CASAPIAEAFF; CDR3 DNA: TGTGCCAGCGCCCCTATAGCTGAAGCTTTCTTT
clone size: few; J gene: TRBJ1-6; D gene: .; V gene: TRBV3-1/TRBV3-2; CDR3 protein: CASSQREARSPLHF; CDR3 DNA: TGTGCCAGCAGCCAAAGGGAGGCTCGGTCACCCCTCCACTTT
clone size: once; J gene: TRBJ2-1; D gene: .; V gene: TRBV7-8; CDR3 protein: CASSSGGSLGSYNEQFF; CDR3 DNA: TGTGCCAGCAGCTCAGGGGGGTCTCTGGGCTCCTACAATGAGCAGTTCTTC
clone size: few; J gene: TRBJ2-1; D gene: .; V gene: TRBV3-1/TRBV3-2; CDR3 protein: CASSYYGNEQFF; CDR3 DNA: TGTGCCAGCAGCTACTACGGCAATGAGCAGTTCTTC
clone size: few; J gene: TRBJ2-3; D gene: TRBD2; V gene: TRBV12-5; CDR3 protein: CASGRTGGVWDTQYF; CDR3 DNA: TGTGCTAGTGGCCGCACGGGGGGGGTTTGGGATACGCAGTATTTT
clone size: few; J gene: TRBJ1-5; D gene: TRBD1; V gene: TRBV28; CDR3 protein: CASSDRGGQPQHF; CDR3 DNA: TGTGCCAGCTCCGACAGGGGCGGTCAGCCCCAGCATTTT
clone size: few; J gene: TRBJ1-5; D gene: TRBD1; V gene: TRBV30; CDR3 protein: CAWSVRQGKPQHF; CDR3 DNA: TGTGCCTGGAGTGTTCGACAGGGGAAGCCCCAGCATTTT
clone size: .; J gene: TRBJ1-1; D gene: .; V gene: TRBV9; CDR3 protein: CASSVVVDTEAFF; CDR3 DNA: TGTGCCAGCAGCGTAGTGGTAGACACTGAAGCTTTCTTT
clone size: .; J gene: TRBJ2-4; D gene: TRBD1; V gene: TRBV29-1; CDR3 protein: CSVEFQGTVKNIQYF; CDR3 DNA: TGCAGCGTTGAATTTCAAGGGACAGTCAAAAACATTCAGTACTTC
clone size: .; J gene: TRBJ1-3; D gene: .; V gene: TRBV21-1; CDR3 protein: CASSKDNDISGNTIYF; CDR3 DNA: TGTGCCAGCAGCAAAGATAACGACATCTCTGGAAACACCATATATTTT
clone size: .; J gene: TRBJ2-1; D gene: TRBD1; V gene: TRBV19; CDR3 protein: CASRDRGKVPEQFF; CDR3 DNA: TGTGCCAGCCGGGACAGGGGTAAAGTTCCTGAGCAGTTCTTC
clone size: many; J gene: TRBJ1-2; D gene: .; V gene: TRBV5-1; CDR3 protein: CASSLDRDYGYTF; CDR3 DNA: TGCGCCAGCAGCTTGGACAGGGACTATGGCTACACCTTC
clone size: .; J gene: TRBJ1-6; D gene: .; V gene: TRBV4-2; CDR3 protein: CASSTQGRYSPLHF; CDR3 DNA: TGTGCCAGCAGTACACAGGGTCGATATTCACCCCTCCACTTT
clone size: few; J gene: TRBJ2-3; D gene: .; V gene: TRBV19; CDR3 protein: CASRRVVSTDTQYF; CDR3 DNA: TGTGCCAGTAGGCGGGTGGTGAGCACAGATACGCAGTATTTT
clone size: .; J gene: TRBJ1-1; D gene: TRBD1; V gene: TRBV3-1/TRBV3-2; CDR3 protein: CASRRGRGTEAFF; CDR3 DNA: TGTGCCAGCAGGAGGGGGCGAGGGACTGAAGCTTTCTTT
clone size: .; J gene: TRBJ1-3; D gene: .; V gene: TRBV5-1; CDR3 protein: CASSPRGGENTIYF; CDR3 DNA: TGCGCCAGCAGCCCCCGTGGGGGGGAAAACACCATATATTTT
clone size: .; J gene: TRBJ1-5; D gene: TRBD1; V gene: TRBV6-2/TRBV6-3; CDR3 protein: CASSWGPRWTGREWSNQPQHF; CDR3 DNA: TGTGCCAGCAGTTGGGGCCCCCGGTGGACAGGTCGTGAGTGGAGCAATCAGCCCCAGCATTTT
clone size: .; J gene: TRBJ2-1; D gene: TRBD1; V gene: TRBV18; CDR3 protein: CASSLIGTGANNEQFF; CDR3 DNA: TGTGCCAGCTCACTAATCGGGACAGGCGCGAACAATGAGCAGTTCTTC
clone size: .; J gene: TRBJ2-1; D gene: .; V gene: TRBV18; CDR3 protein: CASSAQGGDEQFF; CDR3 DNA: TGTGCCAGCTCAGCGCAGGGGGGCGATGAGCAGTTCTTC
clone size: .; J gene: TRBJ1-6; D gene: .; V gene: TRBV2; CDR3 protein: CASSRRSSYNSPLHF; CDR3 DNA: TGTGCCAGCAGCCGCCGGAGCTCCTATAATTCACCCCTCCACTTT
clone size: .; J gene: TRBJ2-5; D gene: TRBD2; V gene: TRBV4-1; CDR3 protein: CASSQPEGGGTETQYF; CDR3 DNA: TGCGCCAGCAGCCAACCTGAGGGCGGGGGGACAGAGACCCAGTACTTC
clone size: .; J gene: TRBJ1-5; D gene: .; V gene: TRBV10-3; CDR3 protein: CAISGDTYNQPQHF; CDR3 DNA: TGTGCCATCAGTGGAGACACCTACAATCAGCCCCAGCATTTT
clone size: .; J gene: TRBJ2-7; D gene: .; V gene: TRBV18; CDR3 protein: CASSLEYLSYEQYF; CDR3 DNA: TGTGCCAGCTCACTTGAGTACCTCTCCTACGAGCAGTACTTC